Included here is one T cell receptor (beta chain) sequence, with context. Its antigen remains unidentified. These data come from a study of cytomegalovirus exposure and HLA in healthy donors. Study-wide results and caveats: An assumption of roughly uniform sequencing depth across donors underlay the presence/absence analyses. Reported findings show TCR beta sequences accurately forecast HLA-A and HLA-B alleles in most subjects. By a later analysis, the bulk of CMV-associated TCR beta chains appeared HLA-restricted.

The CDR3 runs to 17 residues. Germline V lookup: CDR1 LNHNV, CDR2 YYDKDF (reference sequence). Trimming stripped 4 bases from V and 2 bases from J, with 21 bases between. The primer mix had 60 Vbeta and 13 Jbeta primers. Measured with immunoSEQ multiplex PCR; TCRdb has only the in-frame clones, and not every one. The sample's table shows roughly 50,000 clones. The receptor was derived from a woman in her fifties or sixties in good health and CMV-seropositive. The sequencing input was PBMCs. The V gene is TRBV15, the J gene TRBJ2-7; maybe TRBD2 (6 bases). The CDR3 coding sequence is TGTGCCACCAGCACGGATGACAGTGCGGGAAGCGCCTACGAGCAGTACTTC. This sequence encodes CATSTDDSAGSAYEQYF.